A single sample is the source of the 7 T cell receptor beta chains below, sequenced in a study of blood T cell repertoires in COVID-19. Clones were sequenced by immunoSEQ multiplex PCR, and TCRdb holds only the in-frame ones, with some missing. The sample has roughly 80,000 clones; approximately 78% are singletons. Material for sequencing was peripheral blood. These TCRs come from a woman aged 55-69 years with acute or convalescent COVID-19.

With respect to this clone: In the same sample, other DNA sequences code for this CDR3. This chain links TRBV9 with TRBJ2-7; TRBD1 matches at 7 bases. Losses at the gene ends were 0 bases for V and 7 bases for J; bases not matched to a gene: 1. CDR3 size: 12 residues. CDR1 and CDR2 from the germline V gene are SGDLS and YYNGEE. Here the CDR3 DNA reads TGTGCCAGCAGCGTAGACAGGGGAGAGCAGTACTTC. Encoded protein: CASSVDRGEQYF.

A single count supports this clone. The chain carries TRBV5-1 and TRBJ2-1; TRBD1 matches at 9 bases. V was pared by 4 bases and J by 7 bases, with 3 bases of the junction left unmatched. Germline values: CDR1 SGHRS, CDR2 YFSETQ. The CDR3 contains 13 residues. The CDR3 protein is CASSVDRGNEQFF. DNA for the CDR3: TGCGCCAGCAGCGTGGACAGGGGAAATGAGCAGTTCTTC.

This clone appeared a single time. The chain employs TRBV28 and TRBJ1-2; D is ambiguous. Germline CDR1 and CDR2: MDHEN and SYDVKM. Trimming took off 8 bases at V and 0 bases at J, with 16 bases between the two ends. The CDR3 covers 15 residues. CDR3 coding DNA: TGTGCCAGCTCGTCTTGGGCGGGCGCTAACTATGGCTACACCTTC. Translating gives CASSSWAGANYGYTF.

V and J are TRBV6-6 and TRBJ1-5; maybe TRBD1 (5 bases). Trimming left V 5 bases short and J 2 bases short, with 19 bases between. CDR1 MNHNY and CDR2 SVGAGI come from the germline V gene (reference sequence). This CDR3 region has 17 residues. The CDR3 bases are TGTGCCAGCAGTCCCTGGGTAGGGGTCGGAGGCAATCAGCCCCAGCATTTT. As protein: CASSPWVGVGGNQPQHF.

The chain couples TRBV19 to TRBJ1-3, with D possibly matching TRBD1 (6 bases). This CDR3 has 15 amino acids. CDR1 is LNHDA, CDR2 SQIVND, per germline (reference sequence). The ends were cut back, 7 bases at V and 0 bases at J, with 13 bases in the middle. CDR3 region: CASKRQGFSGNTIYF. The CDR3 DNA follows: TGTGCCAGTAAGCGGCAGGGGTTCTCTGGAAACACCATATATTTT.

This chain connects TRBV28 to TRBJ1-4; no reliable D call. The length of the CDR3 is 14 residues. V was shortened by 3 bases and J by 8 bases, with 13 bases between the two germline ends. Germline V gene lookup returns CDR1 MDHEN and CDR2 SYDVKM. In DNA form, the CDR3 reads TGTGCCAGCAGTTTGGCCGGGGTTCGGGAAAAACTGTTTTTT. This translates into CASSLAGVREKLFF.

The rearrangement links TRBV19 to TRBJ1-6; 7 bases line up with TRBD1. The CDR3 runs to 17 residues. Germline V gene lookup returns CDR1 LNHDA and CDR2 SQIVND (reference sequence). Trimming removed 1 base from V and 6 bases from J; junction bases left unmatched: 9. The CDR3 DNA sequence: TGTGCCAGTAGTATAGCCCCGCGCAGGGGGTCTAATTCACCCCTCCACTTT. As protein: CASSIAPRRGSNSPLHF.